A selection of T cell receptor beta chains follows, all from one sample in a study of blood T cell repertoires in COVID-19. Profiling relied on immunoSEQ multiplex PCR, and the TCRdb table lists in-frame clones only, not all of them. The table has more than 50,000 clones, about 70% seen once. Sequencing used peripheral blood. The receptor set was obtained from a woman in her sixties or seventies with acute or convalescent COVID-19. Each CDR3 is given with its conserved first and last residue. The order of the fields is V gene, clone size, J gene, D gene, CDR3 protein, CDR3 DNA. The D gene is left open where the match is weak. The size of a clone is reported for some rows only, either as once, few or many, or as a class for expanded clones.

v_call: TRBV30
clone_size: few
j_call: TRBJ2-5
d_call: .
cdr3_aa: CAWSLAGETQYF
cdr3_nt: TGTGCCTGGAGTTTGGCGGGAGAGACCCAGTACTTC

v_call: TRBV27
clone_size: many
j_call: TRBJ1-5
d_call: TRBD1
cdr3_aa: CASSLQGYNQPQHF
cdr3_nt: TGTGCCAGCAGTCTACAGGGGTACAATCAGCCCCAGCATTTT

v_call: TRBV7-9
clone_size: .
j_call: TRBJ1-1
d_call: TRBD1
cdr3_aa: CASSFGTGVGRTEAFF
cdr3_nt: TGTGCCAGCAGCTTTGGGACAGGGGTTGGGAGAACTGAAGCTTTCTTT

v_call: TRBV2
clone_size: .
j_call: TRBJ2-5
d_call: TRBD2
cdr3_aa: CASSDRRRGGPETQYF
cdr3_nt: TGTGCCAGCAGCGATCGTCGGCGGGGGGGCCCCGAGACCCAGTACTTC

v_call: TRBV5-6
clone_size: .
j_call: TRBJ1-1
d_call: .
cdr3_aa: CASSLFGGAGNTEAFF
cdr3_nt: TGTGCCAGCAGCTTGTTTGGGGGCGCGGGGAACACTGAAGCTTTCTTT

v_call: TRBV19
clone_size: .
j_call: TRBJ1-3
d_call: .
cdr3_aa: CASTGRPGASGNTIYF
cdr3_nt: TGTGCCAGTACTGGACGGCCTGGGGCCTCTGGAAACACCATATATTTT

v_call: TRBV11-2
clone_size: .
j_call: TRBJ2-1
d_call: .
cdr3_aa: CASSLGRNNEQFF
cdr3_nt: TGTGCCAGCAGCTTAGGGAGGAACAATGAGCAGTTCTTC

v_call: TRBV6-5
clone_size: .
j_call: TRBJ1-2
d_call: .
cdr3_aa: CASSLETRGLYGYTF
cdr3_nt: TGTGCCAGCAGTTTGGAGACCCGCGGCCTCTATGGCTACACCTTC

v_call: TRBV7-8
clone_size: .
j_call: TRBJ2-4
d_call: .
cdr3_aa: CASSSPWPQNIQYF
cdr3_nt: TGTGCCAGCAGCTCCCCCTGGCCCCAAAACATTCAGTACTTC

v_call: TRBV24-1
clone_size: .
j_call: TRBJ2-7
d_call: .
cdr3_aa: CATSGGQGMDEQYF
cdr3_nt: TGTGCCACCAGTGGAGGCCAGGGGATGGACGAGCAGTACTTC

v_call: TRBV29-1
clone_size: .
j_call: TRBJ1-1
d_call: .
cdr3_aa: CSVEQGLNTEAFF
cdr3_nt: TGCAGCGTCGAACAGGGTCTGAACACTGAAGCTTTCTTT

v_call: TRBV2
clone_size: few
j_call: TRBJ1-1
d_call: .
cdr3_aa: CASSEAVEAFF
cdr3_nt: TGTGCCAGCAGTGAGGCAGTGGAGGCTTTCTTT

v_call: TRBV7-3
clone_size: .
j_call: TRBJ2-7
d_call: TRBD1
cdr3_aa: CASSPGQGAYEQYF
cdr3_nt: TGTGCCAGCAGCCCGGGACAGGGGGCTTACGAGCAGTACTTC

v_call: TRBV19
clone_size: .
j_call: TRBJ1-6
d_call: TRBD1
cdr3_aa: CASSIGTTGNSPLHF
cdr3_nt: TGTGCCAGTAGTATAGGGACGACAGGGAATTCACCCCTCCACTTT

v_call: TRBV5-6
clone_size: .
j_call: TRBJ2-2
d_call: TRBD2
cdr3_aa: CASSSLAGALTGELFF
cdr3_nt: TGTGCCAGCAGCTCACTAGCGGGGGCCCTCACCGGGGAGCTGTTTTTT

v_call: TRBV19
clone_size: few
j_call: TRBJ2-5
d_call: .
cdr3_aa: CASSIGILAQETQYF
cdr3_nt: TGTGCCAGTAGTATAGGGATACTAGCCCAAGAGACCCAGTACTTC

v_call: TRBV2
clone_size: .
j_call: TRBJ1-6
d_call: .
cdr3_aa: CASSYLNSPLHF
cdr3_nt: TGTGCCAGCAGCTACTTGAATTCACCCCTCCACTTT

v_call: TRBV7-9
clone_size: .
j_call: TRBJ2-2
d_call: .
cdr3_aa: CASSLSGTGELFF
cdr3_nt: TGTGCCAGCAGCCTATCCGGGACCGGGGAGCTGTTTTTT

v_call: TRBV11-2
clone_size: .
j_call: TRBJ1-3
d_call: TRBD1
cdr3_aa: CASSLGDSRNTIYF
cdr3_nt: TGTGCCAGCAGCTTAGGGGACAGTAGAAACACCATATATTTT

v_call: TRBV5-1
clone_size: few
j_call: TRBJ1-1
d_call: .
cdr3_aa: CASSLTGRNTEAFF
cdr3_nt: TGCGCCAGCAGCTTGACAGGGAGGAACACTGAAGCTTTCTTT

v_call: TRBV10-3
clone_size: .
j_call: TRBJ1-1
d_call: .
cdr3_aa: CAITPGQLNTEAFF
cdr3_nt: TGTGCCATCACCCCCGGACAATTGAACACTGAAGCTTTCTTT

v_call: TRBV6-5
clone_size: .
j_call: TRBJ2-1
d_call: TRBD1
cdr3_aa: CATTDRRQTLGVF
cdr3_nt: TGTGCCACCACGGACAGGAGACAGACATTAGGGGTCTTC

v_call: TRBV12-3/TRBV12-4
clone_size: .
j_call: TRBJ1-2
d_call: TRBD1
cdr3_aa: CASSRQGHGYTF
cdr3_nt: TGTGCCAGCAGCCGACAGGGGCATGGCTACACCTTC

v_call: TRBV14
clone_size: .
j_call: TRBJ1-2
d_call: TRBD1
cdr3_aa: CASSPPAGQVGTF
cdr3_nt: TGTGCCAGCAGCCCCCCTGCTGGACAGGTGGGAACTTTC

v_call: TRBV3-1/TRBV3-2
clone_size: .
j_call: TRBJ2-7
d_call: .
cdr3_aa: CASSQDVRGAKSYEQYF
cdr3_nt: TGTGCCAGCAGCCAAGATGTAAGGGGTGCGAAGTCCTACGAGCAGTACTTC

v_call: TRBV2
clone_size: once
j_call: TRBJ1-5
d_call: .
cdr3_aa: CASSEALPKGNQPQHF
cdr3_nt: TGTGCCAGCAGTGAAGCGCTTCCAAAGGGGAATCAGCCCCAGCATTTT

v_call: TRBV12-3/TRBV12-4
clone_size: .
j_call: TRBJ1-5
d_call: .
cdr3_aa: CASSSGNQPQHF
cdr3_nt: TGTGCCAGCAGTTCCGGGAACCAGCCCCAGCATTTT

v_call: TRBV10-3
clone_size: .
j_call: TRBJ1-2
d_call: .
cdr3_aa: CATFPAGVAYGYTF
cdr3_nt: TGTGCCACCTTCCCCGCCGGGGTCGCCTATGGCTACACCTTC

v_call: TRBV19
clone_size: .
j_call: TRBJ1-2
d_call: TRBD1
cdr3_aa: CASSEGQGTGYTF
cdr3_nt: TGTGCCAGTAGCGAAGGACAGGGAACTGGCTACACCTTC

v_call: TRBV3-1/TRBV3-2
clone_size: .
j_call: TRBJ1-4
d_call: .
cdr3_aa: CASSQDVGRKEKLFF
cdr3_nt: TGTGCCAGCAGTCAGGACGTGGGGCGTAAGGAAAAACTGTTTTTT

v_call: TRBV15
clone_size: .
j_call: TRBJ2-7
d_call: .
cdr3_aa: CATSPLAGEQYF
cdr3_nt: TGTGCCACCAGCCCCCTTGCGGGGGAGCAGTACTTC

v_call: TRBV25-1
clone_size: .
j_call: TRBJ1-6
d_call: .
cdr3_aa: CASSESSPRVALHF
cdr3_nt: TGTGCCAGCAGTGAAAGTTCCCCCCGCGTGGCCCTCCACTTT

v_call: TRBV2
clone_size: .
j_call: TRBJ2-7
d_call: TRBD1
cdr3_aa: CASSPGQYIEQYF
cdr3_nt: TGTGCCAGCAGTCCGGGACAGTATATCGAGCAGTACTTC

v_call: TRBV7-8
clone_size: few
j_call: TRBJ1-5
d_call: .
cdr3_aa: CASSPTGPNQPQHF
cdr3_nt: TGTGCCAGCAGCCCGACAGGACCCAATCAGCCCCAGCATTTT

v_call: TRBV2
clone_size: .
j_call: TRBJ2-7
d_call: .
cdr3_aa: CASNSGRGSYEQYF
cdr3_nt: TGTGCCAGCAACTCTGGACGGGGATCCTACGAGCAGTACTTC

v_call: TRBV30
clone_size: few
j_call: TRBJ1-3
d_call: .
cdr3_aa: CAYKRRLSGNTIYF
cdr3_nt: TGTGCTTATAAGAGGAGGCTCTCTGGAAACACCATATATTTT

v_call: TRBV6-5
clone_size: few
j_call: TRBJ1-1
d_call: .
cdr3_aa: CASSFKPILVAEAFF
cdr3_nt: TGTGCCAGCAGTTTCAAACCTATACTCGTGGCTGAAGCTTTCTTT

v_call: TRBV30
clone_size: .
j_call: TRBJ1-1
d_call: .
cdr3_aa: CAWSRNTEAFF
cdr3_nt: TGTGCCTGGAGTCGTAACACTGAAGCTTTCTTT

v_call: TRBV5-1
clone_size: .
j_call: TRBJ1-5
d_call: TRBD1
cdr3_aa: CATNKVRQGSQPQHF
cdr3_nt: TGCGCCACTAACAAAGTGCGACAGGGGAGTCAGCCCCAGCATTTT

v_call: TRBV19
clone_size: few
j_call: TRBJ1-1
d_call: .
cdr3_aa: CASSIGGGLTLGAFF
cdr3_nt: TGTGCCAGTAGTATCGGCGGGGGACTTACCCTGGGAGCTTTCTTT

v_call: TRBV30
clone_size: .
j_call: TRBJ1-1
d_call: TRBD1
cdr3_aa: CAWGRRRDSAFF
cdr3_nt: TGTGCCTGGGGAAGAAGACGGGACAGTGCTTTCTTT

v_call: TRBV24-1
clone_size: .
j_call: TRBJ1-2
d_call: TRBD1
cdr3_aa: CATSTGGLGYTF
cdr3_nt: TGTGCCACCAGTACAGGGGGCCTAGGCTACACCTTC

v_call: TRBV3-1/TRBV3-2
clone_size: .
j_call: TRBJ2-2
d_call: .
cdr3_aa: CASSQARGLNTGELFF
cdr3_nt: TGTGCCAGCAGCCAAGCCCGAGGCTTGAACACCGGGGAGCTGTTTTTT

v_call: TRBV6-5
clone_size: .
j_call: TRBJ1-5
d_call: TRBD1
cdr3_aa: CASSPGTVHQPQHF
cdr3_nt: TGTGCCAGCAGTCCCGGGACAGTTCATCAGCCCCAGCATTTT